The table lists the clone carrying this T cell receptor (beta chain) with a count of one. Its specificity is unknown. These data belong to a study of T cell responses to AZD1222 COVID-19 vaccine. V lost 6 bases and J lost 0; bases outside the gene matches: 3. This CDR3 spans 14 amino acids. The germline V gene has CDR1 MGHDK and CDR2 SYGVNS. Whole-study results and caveats: Breadth and depth of Spike-specific TCRs rose after two AZD1222 doses. Of spike-specific TCRs, nearly half reportedly target regions left unmutated in variants. Just six AZD1222 recipients tested seropositive at baseline. The study found vaccine-associated CD4 TCRs spanning spike, dominant at 160-218 and 743-854.

Profiling relied on immunoSEQ multiplex PCR, and the TCRdb table lists in-frame clones only, not all of them. The sample lists about 180,000 clones, 80% to 90% occurring once. This TCR was sampled from an adult who received the MenACWY meningococcal vaccine as a control. The gene calls are TRBV25-1 and TRBJ1-1; 8 bases agree with TRBD1. This sample comprised peripheral blood, obtained 28 days after the second dose of the MenACWY control vaccine. Here the CDR3 reads CASRETGVNTEAFF. The CDR3 bases are TGTGCCAGCAGAGAGACAGGGGTGAACACTGAAGCTTTCTTT.